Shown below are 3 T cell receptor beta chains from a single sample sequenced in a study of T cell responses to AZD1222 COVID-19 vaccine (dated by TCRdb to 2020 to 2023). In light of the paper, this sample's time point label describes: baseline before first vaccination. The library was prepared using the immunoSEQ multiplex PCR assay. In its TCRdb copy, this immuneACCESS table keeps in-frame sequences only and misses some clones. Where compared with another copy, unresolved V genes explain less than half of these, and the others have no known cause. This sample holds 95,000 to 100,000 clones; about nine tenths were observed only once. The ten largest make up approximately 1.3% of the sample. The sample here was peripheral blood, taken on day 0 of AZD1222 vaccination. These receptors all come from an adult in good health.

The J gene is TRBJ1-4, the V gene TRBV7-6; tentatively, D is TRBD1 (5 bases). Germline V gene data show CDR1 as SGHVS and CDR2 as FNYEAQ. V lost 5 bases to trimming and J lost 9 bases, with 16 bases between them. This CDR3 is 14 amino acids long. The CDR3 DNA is TGTGCCAGCAGCACCAACGAGGGGATGAAAAAACTGTTTTTT. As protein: CASSTNEGMKKLFF.

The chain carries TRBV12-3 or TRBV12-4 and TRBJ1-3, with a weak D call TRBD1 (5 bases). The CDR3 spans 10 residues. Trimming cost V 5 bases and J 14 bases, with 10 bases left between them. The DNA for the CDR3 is TGTGCCAGCAGTCTCCAGGGCGTATATTTT. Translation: CASSLQGVYF.

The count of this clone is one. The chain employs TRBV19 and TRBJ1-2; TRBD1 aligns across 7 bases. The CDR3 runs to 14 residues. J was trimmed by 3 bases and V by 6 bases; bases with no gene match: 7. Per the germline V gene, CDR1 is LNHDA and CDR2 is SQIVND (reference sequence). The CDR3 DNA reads TGTGCCAGTAGAACTACGGGACAGCACTATGGCTACACCTTC. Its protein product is CASRTTGQHYGYTF.